The rows below give T cell receptor beta chains drawn from one sample of a study of cytomegalovirus exposure and HLA in healthy donors. The repertoire was sequenced with immunoSEQ multiplex PCR; TCRdb's copy has only in-frame clones and lacks some. The sample lists about 93,000 clones; approximately 80% were seen once. Sequenced material: PBMCs. The receptors were sampled from a man aged 50 or older in good health and CMV-seronegative. Each CDR3 is given without its conserved first and last residue. Fields, in order: V gene, J gene, CDR3 protein.

>TRBV7-9|TRBJ2-1
ASSLMREQF
>TRBV6-6|TRBJ2-5
ASSYGGQETQY
>TRBV28|TRBJ1-5
ASSLLRDINQPQH
>TRBV11-2|TRBJ2-7
ASSRTRGGEQY
>TRBV7-9|TRBJ1-2
ASSSTGQGNGYT
>TRBV27|TRBJ2-5
ASSLGLAGETQY
>TRBV28|TRBJ2-7
ASSLPGQQYEQY
>TRBV28|TRBJ2-3
ASRDSSTDTQY
>TRBV6-5|TRBJ2-1
ATSRGRGPGYEQF
>TRBV19|TRBJ2-5
ASSINRGKETQY
>TRBV28|TRBJ2-7
ASSTLLAGVKQY
>TRBV28|TRBJ1-5
ASSLIVGGAGNQPQH
>TRBV6-5|TRBJ2-7
ASSWGTGTYEQY
>TRBV7-2|TRBJ1-1
ASSLDSARNTEAF
>TRBV6-6|TRBJ1-1
ASSSQGRTEAF
>TRBV29-1|TRBJ2-2
SARQGVDTGELF
>TRBV9|TRBJ2-7
ASSVEGQPTEQY
>TRBV7-9|TRBJ2-1
ASSPLQGFDEQF
>TRBV7-9|TRBJ2-7
SSRRTSGSEEQY
>TRBV10-3|TRBJ2-5
AISESYAGRETQY
>TRBV7-2|TRBJ2-3
ASSLARGRIITDTQY
>TRBV7-9|TRBJ2-7
ASSSPGLAGSEQY
>TRBV19|TRBJ1-2
ASSMMGPNYGYT
>TRBV5-5|TRBJ2-6
ASSPGTGTGANVLT
>TRBV5-1|TRBJ2-1
ASSFGTSGNNEQF
>TRBV19|TRBJ1-1
ASSNRDRGRLNTEAF
>TRBV5-1|TRBJ1-1
ASSPGQRETEAF
>TRBV6-1|TRBJ2-7
ASSVQALNEQY
>TRBV6-1|TRBJ2-7
ASMKGQGIGEQY
>TRBV28|TRBJ1-2
ASSATTGSYGYT
>TRBV18|TRBJ2-5
ASSTTNQETQY
>TRBV5-1|TRBJ2-5
ASSPGVSEQETQY